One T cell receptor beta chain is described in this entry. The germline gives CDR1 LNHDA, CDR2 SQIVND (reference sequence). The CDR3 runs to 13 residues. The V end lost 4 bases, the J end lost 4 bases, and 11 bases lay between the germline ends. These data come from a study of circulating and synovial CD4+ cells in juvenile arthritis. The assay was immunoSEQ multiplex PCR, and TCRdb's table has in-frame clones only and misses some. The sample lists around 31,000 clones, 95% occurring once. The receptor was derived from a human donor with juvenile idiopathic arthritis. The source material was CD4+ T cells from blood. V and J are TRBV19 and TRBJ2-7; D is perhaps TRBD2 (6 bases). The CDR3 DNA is TGTGCCAGTAGTAACGAGGCGGGATACGAGCAGTACTTC. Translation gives CASSNEAGYEQYF.